The sequence of this TCR beta chain was determined in a study of blood T cells in healthy people across ages (dated by TCRdb to 2015 to 2017). Some background on the complete study: In model experiments, template switching captured about one uniquely barcoded TCR beta cDNA molecule for every two T cells. To track age-related changes in TCR beta repertoire diversity, the study relied on deep sequencing normalized with unique cDNA molecular identifiers. The donors were divided into four age groups: young (average approximately 17 years), middle-aged (roughly 42), aged (about 62) and long-lived (around 80). For two donors (one aged 18 to 30 and one aged 80 or older), the study analyzed two additional independent replicas of 1 million unique cDNA reads from the same blood draw.

Libraries were constructed by 5' RACE. The reads were generated on an Illumina HiSeq 2500. A second PCR of about 7 to 12 cycles was performed with a sample-barcoded 5' primer and a J-beta primer mix. A unique molecular identifier was introduced onto each TCR beta cDNA molecule by a template-switch 5' adaptor carrying 12 random nucleotides. At least 3 million CDR3-containing paired-end reads were obtained from each sample. First-strand cDNA was synthesized from all RNA with the Mint cDNA synthesis kit, primed by a TRBC-specific oligonucleotide. After uracil-DNA glycosylase treatment, a first 18-cycle PCR used universal primers M1SS and BC2_uni_R on all cDNA. As for how the authors treated the data: Each sample was normalized by randomly selecting 1 million high-quality reads, each carrying a distinct molecular identifier. Reads sharing molecular identifiers were discarded rather than binned into consensus sequences. MiTCR, run with a Q25 quality threshold and the strictest error-elimination algorithm, handled CDR3 identification, clonotype clustering and error correction. Lower-bound total TCR beta diversity was estimated with a nonparametric unseen species model using Euler transformation. TCRdb redid the processing of the public reads, applying fastp at Q25 and MiXCR, and retained in-frame beta chains. Records with the same CDR3 protein are collapsed into one entry carrying the most frequent genes and DNA. TCRdb, not the authors, supplied the V and J calls. The sample contains 800,000 to 1,300,000 distinct CDR3 sequences, 20% to 25% of them found a single time. The ten most abundant clones make up approximately 0.75% of the sample.

The approximately 39 donors, aged about 6 to 100 years, were systemically healthy Caucasian individuals from Russia. Each donor gave 9 to 10 milliliters of peripheral blood, collected into EDTA-treated Vacutainer tubes. Ficoll-Paque density-gradient centrifugation was used to isolate PBMCs, with at least 6 million obtained per sample. Total RNA was extracted from PBMCs with Trizol reagent, with at least 6 micrograms obtained per sample. For every donor, an aliquot of PBMCs went through flow cytometry to measure the percentages of naive CD45RAhigh/CD27high T cells. Study-wide findings and limitations: Compared with the aged group, more naive CD4+ T cells, fewer expanded clones and increased TCR diversity were shown by the long-lived group, suggesting age selection. Since profiling was done on bulk unsorted PBMCs, naive and antigen-experienced compartments could not be conclusively compared. The CMV infection status of donors was not known, potentially confounding age-related changes in expanded clonotypes. Observed TCR beta diversity correlated strongly with the percentage of naive T cells measured by flow cytometry. Estimates of total diversity from one million sequenced T cells were regarded as lower bounds and underestimates. Observed TCR beta diversity per million T cells fell roughly linearly with age, and a significant reduction was already apparent by age around 39.

From the cysteine through the phenylalanine, the CDR3 covers 12 amino acids. Only the CDR3 part of the read is kept: 36 bases, read in frame from the first base. CDR1 and CDR2, per the germline V gene, are SGHTA and FQGTGA. The sample holds a few counts of this clonotype. Its antigen is not yet known. The input lacks base qualities; no much larger clone sits a single base away. Separately, the same data were catalogued under a study of T cells of mothers and their children. The second publication reports: The donors were nine systemically healthy Caucasian individuals, made up of three mothers and their six children. cDNA synthesis used all of the extracted RNA, with 1.5 ug of RNA in each 15 ul reaction. In the second PCR, the M1S primer introduced both the sample barcodes and 2-4 random nucleotides. Over 9.5 million TCR beta CDR3 reads were obtained for each mother, and approximately 3.2 million reads were obtained for each child. Thymic selection shapes the output of TCR recombination in a similar way in related and unrelated pairs, and inherited differences have a minor effect. Related mother-child pairs always showed normalized repertoire overlap that was slightly higher than in unrelated mother-child pairs, though the difference was never significant. Persistent microchimeric T cell clones were not detected, at a sensitivity of 95 to 100 clones per million clonotypes. The study used deep NGS to compare TCR beta repertoires of mothers and children, seeking features distinguishing related mother-child pairs from unrelated individuals. The mean age was 40 +/- 4 years for the mothers and roughly 10 +/- 4 years for the children. Libraries were sequenced on Illumina HiSeq 2000 with 100+100 nt paired-end reads after adapter ligation with NEBNext reagents. To prevent cross-contamination, the mother and child libraries were prepared one month apart and sequenced in separate runs. Each donor had between about 450,000 and 2,100,000 distinct TCR beta clonotypes identified. Naive TCR beta clonotypes were estimated from low-frequency clonotypes matched to each donor's FACS-determined naive share, without sorting.

This clonotype was obtained from a girl aged 2-15 years in good health. Sample: blood. The rearranged segments are TRBV7-3 and TRBJ2-5; no D gene call is confident. The tail of the sequence fits TRBJ2-1 better, so the J call may be wrong. Here is the DNA: TGTGCCAGCAGCTTGAAGGCGGATGAGCAGTTCTTC. This translates into CASSLKADEQFF.